The rows below give T cell receptor beta chains drawn from one sample of a study of blood T cell repertoires in COVID-19. Profiled with immunoSEQ multiplex PCR; TCRdb holds only in-frame clones, not every one. The table records around 300,000 clones, 70% to 90% of them present only once. The material sequenced was peripheral blood. The receptors were sampled from a human donor in a cohort sampled during active COVID-19. Each CDR3 is given with its conserved first and last residue. Each record gives: J gene, V gene, clone size, D gene, CDR3 protein, CDR3 DNA. D genes are given only for firm matches. Expanded clones get a size class; other rows say once, few or many, or leave the size out.

TRBJ2-7 TRBV29-1 NA TRBD1 CSARTGNYEQYF TGCAGCGCCAGGACAGGGAACTACGAGCAGTACTTC
TRBJ1-2 TRBV2 NA NA CASSEIEEYTF TGTGCCAGCAGCGAGATAGAGGAGTACACCTTC
TRBJ1-2 TRBV14 NA NA CASSQDTAYYGYTF TGTGCCAGCAGCCAAGATACAGCATATTATGGCTACACCTTC
TRBJ1-2 TRBV5-1 once NA CAKRDTRDYGYTF TGCGCCAAAAGGGACACCCGCGACTATGGCTACACCTTC
TRBJ1-1 TRBV10-3 NA NA CAISHNGGTEAFF TGTGCCATCAGTCATAACGGGGGCACTGAAGCTTTCTTT
TRBJ1-3 TRBV4-2 NA NA CASSQEFRFPVSLGNTIYF TGTGCCAGCAGCCAAGAATTCAGATTTCCAGTCTCCTTGGGAAACACCATATATTTT
TRBJ2-1 TRBV5-4 NA TRBD2 CASSFSAGGLSNEQFF TGTGCCAGCAGCTTTTCCGCGGGGGGTCTTTCCAATGAGCAGTTCTTC
TRBJ2-7 TRBV2 NA TRBD1 CASRTGTGVIYEQYF TGTGCCAGCAGAACCGGGACAGGGGTTATCTACGAGCAGTACTTC
TRBJ2-1 TRBV10-1 NA TRBD2 CASSESGGYNEQFF TGCGCCAGCAGTGAGTCGGGAGGGTACAATGAGCAGTTCTTC
TRBJ2-1 TRBV11-2 NA NA CASSLDLGLASYNEQFF TGTGCCAGCAGCTTAGATCTAGGTCTAGCCTCCTACAATGAGCAGTTCTTC
TRBJ2-2 TRBV5-3 NA NA CARLILVRNTGELFF TGTGCCAGACTTATTTTAGTGCGAAACACCGGGGAGCTGTTTTTT
TRBJ1-2 TRBV5-1 NA NA CASSLTRGYGYTF TGCGCCAGCAGCTTGACCCGGGGTTATGGCTACACCTTC
TRBJ2-2 TRBV6-5 NA NA CASKRDPGTGELFF TGTGCCAGCAAGAGGGATCCGGGGACCGGGGAGCTGTTTTTT
TRBJ2-2 TRBV7-9 NA TRBD1 CASSRRWTGSGELFF TGTGCCAGCAGCCGCAGATGGACAGGGTCCGGGGAGCTGTTTTTT
TRBJ2-3 TRBV6-5 NA NA CASSSGTSTDTQYF TGTGCCAGCAGCTCCGGGACTAGCACAGATACGCAGTATTTT
TRBJ1-3 TRBV5-5 NA NA CASSPQGNSGNTIYF TGTGCCAGCAGCCCTCAGGGAAACTCTGGAAACACCATATATTTT
TRBJ1-6 TRBV7-9 NA NA CASSHRGPSSYNSPLHF TGTGCCAGCAGCCACCGCGGCCCCAGCTCCTATAATTCACCCCTCCACTTT
TRBJ1-5 TRBV10-2 NA NA CASSDRVRNQPQHF TGCGCCAGCAGTGACAGGGTTCGCAATCAGCCCCAGCATTTT
TRBJ1-2 TRBV20-1 once TRBD1 CSSGQGRGYTF TGCAGTAGCGGACAGGGTAGAGGCTACACCTTC
TRBJ1-4 TRBV5-4 NA TRBD1 CASSNPDRGPTNEKLFF TGTGCCAGCAGCAACCCAGACAGGGGGCCAACTAATGAAAAACTGTTTTTT
TRBJ1-4 TRBV5-4 NA NA CASTDGGEQGATNEKLFF TGTGCCAGCACCGACGGAGGAGAACAGGGTGCAACTAATGAAAAACTGTTTTTT
TRBJ1-2 TRBV6-5 NA NA CASSLLTEANYGYTF TGTGCCAGCAGTCTCCTGACAGAGGCTAACTATGGCTACACCTTC
TRBJ1-2 TRBV6-5 once TRBD1 CASRAGQHGYTF TGTGCCAGCAGGGCGGGACAGCATGGCTACACCTTC
TRBJ2-3 TRBV30 NA NA CAWKAGSTDTQYF TGTGCCTGGAAGGCGGGTAGCACAGATACGCAGTATTTT
TRBJ1-1 TRBV27 NA TRBD1 CASRNPGGSTEAFF TGTGCCAGCAGAAATCCAGGGGGTAGCACTGAAGCTTTCTTT
TRBJ1-2 TRBV4-1 NA TRBD1 CASSLQPGTGGAIGGYTF TGCGCCAGCAGCCTACAACCCGGGACAGGGGGCGCGATTGGGGGCTACACCTTC
TRBJ2-1 TRBV5-4 NA TRBD1 CASSLDRVEDNEQFF TGTGCCAGCAGCCTCGACAGGGTTGAAGACAATGAGCAGTTCTTC
TRBJ2-1 TRBV19 NA TRBD2 CASSLAGDYNEQFF TGTGCCAGTAGTCTAGCGGGGGATTACAATGAGCAGTTCTTC
TRBJ1-6 TRBV5-4 NA NA CASSTRQHYNSPLHF TGTGCCAGCAGCACCCGACAGCACTATAATTCACCCCTCCACTTT
TRBJ1-5 TRBV6-6 NA NA CASSYQGSNQPQHF TGTGCCAGCAGTTACCAGGGAAGCAATCAGCCCCAGCATTTT
TRBJ2-1 TRBV30 NA TRBD2 CAWSVLAGGGTEQFF TGTGCCTGGAGTGTACTAGCGGGGGGTGGTACTGAGCAGTTCTTC
TRBJ2-7 TRBV5-1 NA NA CASSLGQGPRYEQYF TGCGCCAGCAGCTTGGGGCAGGGCCCTCGCTACGAGCAGTACTTC
TRBJ1-2 TRBV9 NA NA CASGGAYGYTF TGTGCCAGCGGGGGGGCCTATGGCTACACCTTC
TRBJ2-7 TRBV21-1 NA NA CASRGLAGPSYEQYF TGTGCCAGCAGGGGCTTAGCGGGGCCCTCCTACGAGCAGTACTTC
TRBJ2-2 TRBV2 once NA CASSGDTGELFF TGTGCCAGCAGCGGAGACACCGGGGAGCTGTTTTTT
TRBJ1-2 TRBV2 NA NA CASKGASSYGYTF TGTGCCAGCAAAGGGGCGAGTAGCTATGGCTACACCTTC
TRBJ1-2 TRBV30 NA TRBD1 CAWRDRVGYTF TGTGCCTGGAGGGACAGGGTTGGCTACACCTTC
TRBJ2-5 TRBV15 once TRBD2 CATSRDPAGGPEETQYF TGTGCCACCAGCAGGGACCCGGCGGGGGGACCGGAAGAGACCCAGTACTTC
TRBJ2-3 TRBV7-2 NA NA CASSLLDTQYF TGTGCCAGCAGTCTACTGGATACGCAGTATTTT
TRBJ2-3 TRBV19 once NA CASSISWQGGGTDTQYF TGTGCCAGTAGTATATCCTGGCAGGGTGGGGGCACAGATACGCAGTATTTT
TRBJ1-6 TRBV18 NA TRBD1 CATRGQGLHSPLHF TGTGCCACCAGGGGACAGGGGCTTCATTCACCCCTCCACTTT
TRBJ2-1 TRBV11-3 NA TRBD1 CASTPGQGSNEQFF TGTGCCAGCACGCCGGGACAGGGTTCCAATGAGCAGTTCTTC
TRBJ1-4 TRBV5-1 once TRBD1 CASSLRTGEEKLFF TGCGCCAGCAGCTTGCGCACAGGGGAGGAAAAACTGTTTTTT
TRBJ1-2 TRBV12-3/TRBV12-4 NA NA CASSSQGLGYTF TGTGCCAGCAGTTCTCAGGGGTTGGGCTACACCTTC
TRBJ1-2 TRBV10-1 NA NA CASSGQQAYGYTF TGCGCCAGCAGCGGACAGCAAGCCTATGGCTACACCTTC
TRBJ1-4 TRBV27 once NA CASSLSPYRDNEKLFF TGTGCCAGCAGTTTATCGCCTTACAGAGATAATGAAAAACTGTTTTTT
TRBJ1-2 TRBV18 once TRBD1 CASSLIRDRDGGYTF TGTGCCAGCTCACTCATCCGGGACAGGGACGGTGGCTACACCTTC
TRBJ2-2 TRBV3-1/TRBV3-2 NA TRBD1 CASSPGQGWRGELFF TGTGCCAGCAGCCCTGGACAGGGGTGGCGCGGGGAGCTGTTTTTT
TRBJ2-3 TRBV5-1 NA TRBD2 CASSLTGLADTQYF TGCGCCAGCAGCTTGACCGGACTAGCAGATACGCAGTATTTT
TRBJ1-1 TRBV3-1/TRBV3-2 NA NA CASSQSQGWSREAFF TGTGCCAGCAGCCAATCTCAGGGATGGTCGAGGGAAGCTTTCTTT
TRBJ2-7 TRBV19 NA TRBD1 CASSPQAGTVLYEQYF TGTGCCAGTAGTCCCCAAGCCGGGACAGTCCTTTACGAGCAGTACTTC
TRBJ2-3 TRBV5-1 NA TRBD2 CASSVGTSGAADTQYF TGCGCCAGCAGCGTGGGGACTAGCGGGGCCGCAGATACGCAGTATTTT
TRBJ1-1 TRBV5-1 NA NA CASSPRSQNTEAFF TGCGCCAGCAGCCCGCGTTCGCAGAACACTGAAGCTTTCTTT